This entry describes one TCR beta chain. Antigen specificity is unknown. CDR1 and CDR2 (germline): SGHRS, YFSETQ. There are 15 residues in the CDR3. V gave up 3 bases and J gave up 0 bases, with 9 bases separating them. The sample comes from a study of shared clonotypes between healthy human individuals. Findings and caveats of the study: The four-donor shared clonotypes exceeded non-shared clonotypes in generation probability, with non-shared ones scoring lower.

The assay ran at deep level. Produced via immunoSEQ multiplex PCR; TCRdb's table is partial and in-frame only. The sample includes 1.5 million to 1.9 million clones, 98% of them seen just once. The sample consisted of naive CD4+ T cells sorted from blood. Subset described: CD45RA+ positively selected. The chain combines TRBV5-1 with TRBJ2-2; D possibly corresponds to TRBD2 (5 bases). This TCR derives from a man aged 25 to 40 in good health. The CDR3 region has the DNA TGCGCCAGCAGCTATAGCGTCTCGAACACCGGGGAGCTGTTTTTT. This sequence encodes CASSYSVSNTGELFF. Together with reference TRBV5-1 and TRBJ2-2, the CDR3 gives the full variable domain: KAGVTQTPRYLIKTRGQQVTLSCSPISGHRSVSWYQQTPGQGLQFLFEYFSETQRNKGNFPGRFSGRQFSNSRSEMNVSTLELGDSALYLCASSYSVSNTGELFFGEGSRLTVL.